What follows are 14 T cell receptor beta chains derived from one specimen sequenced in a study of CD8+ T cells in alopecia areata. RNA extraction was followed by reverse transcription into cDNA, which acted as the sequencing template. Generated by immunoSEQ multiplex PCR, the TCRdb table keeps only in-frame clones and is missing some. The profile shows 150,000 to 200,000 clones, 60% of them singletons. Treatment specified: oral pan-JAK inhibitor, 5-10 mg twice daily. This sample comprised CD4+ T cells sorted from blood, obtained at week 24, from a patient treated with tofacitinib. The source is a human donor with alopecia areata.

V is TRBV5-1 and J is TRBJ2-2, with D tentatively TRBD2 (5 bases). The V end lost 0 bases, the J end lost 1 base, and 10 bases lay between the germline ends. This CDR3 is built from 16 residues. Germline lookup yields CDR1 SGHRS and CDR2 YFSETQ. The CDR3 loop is CASSLAGKGNTGELFF. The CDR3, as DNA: TGCGCCAGCAGCTTGGCCGGGAAGGGGAACACCGGGGAGCTGTTTTTT.

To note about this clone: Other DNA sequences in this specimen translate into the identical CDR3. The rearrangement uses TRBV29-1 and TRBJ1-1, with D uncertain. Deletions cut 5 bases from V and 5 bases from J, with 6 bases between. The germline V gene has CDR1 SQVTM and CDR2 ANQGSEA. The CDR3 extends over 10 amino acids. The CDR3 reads CSVRVTEAFF. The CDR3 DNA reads TGCAGCGTTAGGGTGACTGAAGCTTTCTTT.

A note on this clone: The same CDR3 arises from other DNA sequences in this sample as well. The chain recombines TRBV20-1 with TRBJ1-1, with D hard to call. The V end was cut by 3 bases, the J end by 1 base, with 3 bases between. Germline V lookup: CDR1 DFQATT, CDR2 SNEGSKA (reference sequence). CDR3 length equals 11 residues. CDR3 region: CSARGNTEAFF. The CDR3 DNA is TGCAGTGCTAGGGGGAACACTGAAGCTTTCTTT.

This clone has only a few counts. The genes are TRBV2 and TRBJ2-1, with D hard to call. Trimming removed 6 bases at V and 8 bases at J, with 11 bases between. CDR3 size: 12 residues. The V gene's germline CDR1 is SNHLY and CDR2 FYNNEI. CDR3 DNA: TGTGCCAGCAGGTTAACGGCGGATGAGCAGTTCTTC. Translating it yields CASRLTADEQFF. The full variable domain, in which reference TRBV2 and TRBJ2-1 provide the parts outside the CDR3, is EPEVTQTPSHQVTQMGQEVILRCVPISNHLYFYWYRQILGQKVEFLVSFYNNEISEKSEIFDDQFSVERPDGSNFTLKIRSTKLEDSAMYFCASRLTADEQFFGPGTRLTVL.

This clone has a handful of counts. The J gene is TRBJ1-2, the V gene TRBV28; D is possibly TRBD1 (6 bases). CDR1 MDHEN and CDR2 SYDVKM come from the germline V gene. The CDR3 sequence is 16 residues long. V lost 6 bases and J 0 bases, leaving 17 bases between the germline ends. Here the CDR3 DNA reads TGTGCCAGCAGATCCACCGGGACAAAAGCTAACTATGGCTACACCTTC. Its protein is CASRSTGTKANYGYTF.

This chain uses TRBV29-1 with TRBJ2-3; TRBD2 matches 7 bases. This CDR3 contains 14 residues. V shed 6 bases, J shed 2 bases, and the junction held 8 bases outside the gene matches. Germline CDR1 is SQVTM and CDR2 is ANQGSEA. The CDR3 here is CSVKGGGFTDTQYF. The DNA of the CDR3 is TGCAGCGTAAAGGGCGGGGGATTCACAGATACGCAGTATTTT.

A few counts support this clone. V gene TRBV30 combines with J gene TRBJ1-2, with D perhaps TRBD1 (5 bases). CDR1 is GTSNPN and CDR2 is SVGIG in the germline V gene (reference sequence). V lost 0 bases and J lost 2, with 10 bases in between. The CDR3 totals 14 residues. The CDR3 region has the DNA TGTGCCTGGAGTGTACTTCCAGGGAACTATGGCTACACCTTC. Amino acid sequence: CAWSVLPGNYGYTF.

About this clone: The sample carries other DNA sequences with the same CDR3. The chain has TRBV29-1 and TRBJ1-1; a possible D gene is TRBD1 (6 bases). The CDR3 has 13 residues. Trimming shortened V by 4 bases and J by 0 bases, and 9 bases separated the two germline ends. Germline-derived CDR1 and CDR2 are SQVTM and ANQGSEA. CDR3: CSVGGLLNTEAFF. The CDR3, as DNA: TGCAGCGTTGGGGGGCTTCTGAACACTGAAGCTTTCTTT.

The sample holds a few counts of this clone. The CDR3 protein is CAISVSSGYTGELFF. In DNA, the CDR3 is TGTGCCATCAGTGTTTCATCCGGCTACACCGGGGAGCTGTTTTTT. This chain uses TRBV10-3 with TRBJ2-2; D unresolved. Germline CDR1 ENHRY, CDR2 SYGVKD. The CDR3 runs to 15 residues. Trimming cost V 4 bases and J 3 bases, with 12 bases left between them.

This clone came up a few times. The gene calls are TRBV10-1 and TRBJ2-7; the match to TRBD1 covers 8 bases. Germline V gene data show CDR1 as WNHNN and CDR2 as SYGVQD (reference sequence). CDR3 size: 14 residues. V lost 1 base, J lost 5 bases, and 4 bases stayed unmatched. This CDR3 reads CASSEYQGANEQYF. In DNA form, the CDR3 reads TGCGCCAGCAGTGAGTACCAGGGGGCGAACGAGCAGTACTTC.

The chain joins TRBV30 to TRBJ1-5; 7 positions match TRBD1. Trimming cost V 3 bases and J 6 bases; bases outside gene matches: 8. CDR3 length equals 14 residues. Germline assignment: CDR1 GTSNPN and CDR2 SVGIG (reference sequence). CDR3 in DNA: TGTGCCTGGAGCAGGGACAGTACGATTCAGCCCCAGCATTTT. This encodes CAWSRDSTIQPQHF.

Here the CDR3 reads CASSLQGEYGYTF. CDR3 nucleotide sequence: TGCGCCAGCAGCCTCCAAGGGGAATATGGCTACACCTTC. The gene calls are TRBV4-3 and TRBJ1-2, with D possibly TRBD1 on 5 matching bases. Trimming removed 4 bases from V and 5 bases from J, with 11 bases in between. Germline loops: CDR1 LGHNA, CDR2 YSLEER. The CDR3 extends over 13 amino acids.

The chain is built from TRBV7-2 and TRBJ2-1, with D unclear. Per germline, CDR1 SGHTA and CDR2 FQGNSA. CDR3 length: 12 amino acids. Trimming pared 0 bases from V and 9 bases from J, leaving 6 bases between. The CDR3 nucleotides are TGTGCCAGCAGCTTAGCGCGGATTGAGCAGTTCTTC. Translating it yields CASSLARIEQFF.

Here the CDR3 DNA reads TGCAGCTTCTCCGGAACAGGGGTCACTGAAGCTTTCTTT. Translating it yields CSFSGTGVTEAFF. The chain uses TRBV29-1 and TRBJ1-1, with 7 positions matching TRBD1. After removal of 8 bases from V and 4 bases from J, the junction contained 10 bases not matched to a gene. CDR3 size: 13 residues. CDR1 and CDR2 (germline): SQVTM, ANQGSEA.